This is a list of T cell receptor beta chains from one sample in a study of cytomegalovirus exposure and HLA in healthy donors. The protocol was immunoSEQ multiplex PCR, while the TCRdb copy is restricted to in-frame clones and leaves out a portion. The sample holds 200,000 or so clones; around 86% are singletons and the top ten take 6% to 8%. The sample taken for sequencing was PBMCs. The receptors were sampled from a woman aged 45 to 65 in good health and CMV-seropositive. CDR3s include the opening cysteine and the closing phenylalanine or tryptophan. The order of the fields is J gene, clone size, V gene, D gene, CDR3 DNA, CDR3 protein. The D gene is left open where the match is weak. Clone sizes are given selectively: once, few, many, or a class where the clone is expanded.

>TRBJ1-2|NA|TRBV7-9|NA
TGTGCCAGCAGCTTAGTGCAGGGTTCTAACTATGGCTACACCTTC
CASSLVQGSNYGYTF
>TRBJ2-1|NA|TRBV27|TRBD2
TGTGCCAGCAGTAGCCCCTCTCTAGCGGGGGGCTTAAATGAGCAGTTCTTC
CASSSPSLAGGLNEQFF
>TRBJ2-5|NA|TRBV12-5|TRBD2
TGTGCTAGTGGTTTCGGGACTAGTTACCAAGAGACCCAGTACTTC
CASGFGTSYQETQYF
>TRBJ2-4|NA|TRBV4-3|TRBD2
TGCGCCAGCAGCCAAGATAGTGATAGCGGGGGGGCCCGCGGCAGTCAGTACTTC
CASSQDSDSGGARGSQYF
>TRBJ2-3|NA|TRBV19|TRBD2
TGTGCCAGTAGTCAACTAGCGGGAGAGACAGATACGCAGTATTTT
CASSQLAGETDTQYF
>TRBJ1-6|NA|TRBV25-1|TRBD1
TGTGCCAGCAGTGACCCTCAGGGGGGCGAAAATTCACCCCTCCACTTT
CASSDPQGGENSPLHF
>TRBJ2-1|few|TRBV7-2|NA
TGTGCCAGCCGCCCCGACAGCCGCCTTTACAATGAGCAGTTCTTC
CASRPDSRLYNEQFF
>TRBJ2-7|once|TRBV30|TRBD2
TGTGCCTGGACTAATAGCGGGAGAGGTGAGCAGTACTTC
CAWTNSGRGEQYF
>TRBJ2-7|NA|TRBV7-6|TRBD1
TGTGCCAGCAGCTACCGAGGCCAGGGGGCGGGGGAGCAGTACTTC
CASSYRGQGAGEQYF
>TRBJ2-2|NA|TRBV5-1|NA
TGCGCCAGCAGCTTGGGTCCAGGTGAAACCGGGGAGCTGTTTTTT
CASSLGPGETGELFF
>TRBJ2-2|NA|TRBV28|NA
TGTGCCAGCAGACGTCCGGGGTCTGTAGGCGTCGACACCGGGGAGCTGTTTTTT
CASRRPGSVGVDTGELFF
>TRBJ2-7|NA|TRBV10-3|TRBD1
TGTGCCGCCATGGCCGGGACAGGGTCTACCGAGCAGTACTTC
CAAMAGTGSTEQYF
>TRBJ2-6|few|TRBV2|NA
TGTGCCAGCAGGAGGGACATCCCCCTCTCTGGGGCCAACGTCCTGACTTTC
CASRRDIPLSGANVLTF
>TRBJ1-2|NA|TRBV19|TRBD1
TGTGCCAGTACCGATACAGGGGGCGGTCTCGGCGGCTACACCTTC
CASTDTGGGLGGYTF
>TRBJ2-7|NA|TRBV2|NA
TGTGCCAGCACCGTCGACATGAGCTCCTACGAGCAGTACTTC
CASTVDMSSYEQYF
>TRBJ2-3|NA|TRBV4-1|NA
TGCGCCAGCAGCCAAGGGTCAGGGATTAGAGTTACAGATACGCAGTATTTT
CASSQGSGIRVTDTQYF
>TRBJ2-6|NA|TRBV9|TRBD1
TGTGCCAGCAGCGCAGGGGGTCCTGGGGCCAACGGCCTGACTTTC
CASSAGGPGANGLTF
>TRBJ1-6|NA|TRBV25-1|NA
TGTGCCAGCAGTGAAGGGCAGGGAGGCTCACCCCTCCACTTT
CASSEGQGGSPLHF
>TRBJ2-5|NA|TRBV2|TRBD1
TGTGCCAGCAGACCCAGGACAGGGAAAGAGACCCAGTACTTC
CASRPRTGKETQYF
>TRBJ2-3|NA|TRBV7-3|TRBD2
TGTGCCAGCAGCCAACTAGCGGGAGTAGATACGCAGTATTTT
CASSQLAGVDTQYF
>TRBJ2-5|NA|TRBV6-6|NA
TGTGCCAGCAGCAATGGGCCACAAGAGACCCAGTACTTC
CASSNGPQETQYF
>TRBJ2-2|NA|TRBV7-2|NA
TGTGCCAGCAGCTTAGTAGGGGACACCGGGGAGCTGTTTTTT
CASSLVGDTGELFF
>TRBJ2-7|NA|TRBV10-3|TRBD1
TGTGCCATCAGAACCGGGACAGGGGTTCCAAGGAGCTCCTACGAGCAGTACTTC
CAIRTGTGVPRSSYEQYF
>TRBJ1-1|NA|TRBV6-5|TRBD1
TGTGCCAGCAGGAAGGGGGCTGCTGAAGCTTTCTTT
CASRKGAAEAFF
>TRBJ1-1|NA|TRBV7-2|TRBD1
TGTGCCAGCAGCTTAAGGGGGCAGATCGGCAGGGGCACTGAAGCTTTCTTT
CASSLRGQIGRGTEAFF
>TRBJ2-7|NA|TRBV7-8|TRBD2
TGTGCCAGCAGCTTATTCACTAGCGGTCCAAGCTCCTACGAGCAGTACTTC
CASSLFTSGPSSYEQYF
>TRBJ1-3|NA|TRBV18|NA
TGTGCCAGCTCACAAAACAGGGATGCAGGAAACACCATATATTTT
CASSQNRDAGNTIYF
>TRBJ2-7|NA|TRBV5-1|TRBD1
TGCGCCAGCAGCTCAACATGGGACAGTTCCTACTACGAGCAGTACTTC
CASSSTWDSSYYEQYF
>TRBJ1-1|NA|TRBV6-1|TRBD1
TGTGCCAGCAGTAAATGGGACAGGGGCACTGAAGCTTTCTTT
CASSKWDRGTEAFF
>TRBJ2-3|NA|TRBV2|TRBD2
TGTGCCAGCAGTGGGACTAGCAAGCAACATTTT
CASSGTSKQHF
>TRBJ2-5|few|TRBV5-1|NA
TGCGCCAGCAGCTTGGGACAGAAACAAGAGACCCAGTACTTC
CASSLGQKQETQYF
>TRBJ2-1|NA|TRBV5-6|NA
TGTGCCAGCAGCTTACCAGGGAACCACAATGAGCAGTTCTTC
CASSLPGNHNEQFF
>TRBJ1-1|NA|TRBV6-5|NA
TGTGCCAGCGGGTCGGGGTGGGACACTGAAGCTTTCTTT
CASGSGWDTEAFF
>TRBJ2-2|once|TRBV19|NA
TGTGCCAGTAGTGCCGGGAATAGCGCAACGAACACCGGGGAGCTGTTTTTT
CASSAGNSATNTGELFF
>TRBJ2-5|once|TRBV29-1|NA
TGCAGCGTTGAGGCGGCTGCCCGGGAGACCCAGTACTTC
CSVEAAARETQYF
>TRBJ2-3|NA|TRBV7-2|NA
TGTGCCAGCAGCTTATGGGGGGGGGCTAGCACAGATACGCAGTATTTT
CASSLWGGASTDTQYF
>TRBJ2-1|NA|TRBV9|NA
TGTGCCAGCAGCGTAGGGGTAGCATCGGGCAATGAGCAGTTCTTC
CASSVGVASGNEQFF
>TRBJ2-7|NA|TRBV7-2|NA
TGTGCCAGCAGCTTAGGATCGGGACATCTCTACGAGCAGTACTTC
CASSLGSGHLYEQYF
>TRBJ1-4|NA|TRBV5-1|NA
TGCGCCAGCAGCTTGGTTCCTCGGGGGGCGACTAATGAAAAACTGTTTTTT
CASSLVPRGATNEKLFF
>TRBJ2-7|NA|TRBV29-1|NA
TGCAGCGTTATACAGAGCTCCTACGAGCAGTACTTC
CSVIQSSYEQYF
>TRBJ2-7|NA|TRBV5-6|TRBD2
TGTGCCAGCAGCTTGGGGCGGGGGAGCTACGAGCAGTACTTC
CASSLGRGSYEQYF
>TRBJ2-7|NA|TRBV19|NA
TGTGCCAGTGCTCCGGGTCCTTCGTACGAGCAGTACTTC
CASAPGPSYEQYF
>TRBJ2-7|NA|TRBV7-9|NA
TGTTCCAGCAGCCGATCGATAATACTTGGTTCCACTTTTTCCTACGAGCAGTACTTC
CSSSRSIILGSTFSYEQYF
>TRBJ2-5|NA|TRBV19|TRBD2
TGTGCCAGTAGTATATCCGCGGGGGGGCATGAGACCCAGTACTTC
CASSISAGGHETQYF
>TRBJ2-7|once|TRBV11-2|NA
TGTGCCAGCAGCTTGCATGGAAGGACTCCAAGCTCCTACGAGCAGTACTTC
CASSLHGRTPSSYEQYF
>TRBJ1-1|NA|TRBV7-4|NA
TGTGCCAGCAGCTTACCTGACGACAGGTCCACTGAAGCTTTCTTT
CASSLPDDRSTEAFF